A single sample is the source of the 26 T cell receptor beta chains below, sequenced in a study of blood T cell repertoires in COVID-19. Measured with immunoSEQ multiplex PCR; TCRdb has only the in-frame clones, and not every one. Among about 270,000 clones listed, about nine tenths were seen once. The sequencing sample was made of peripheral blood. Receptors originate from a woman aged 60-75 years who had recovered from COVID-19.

The chain's CDR3 is CASSRTDSYEQYF. The DNA for the CDR3 is TGTGCCAGCAGTAGGACAGATTCCTACGAGCAGTACTTC. The chain links TRBV6-2 or TRBV6-3 to TRBJ2-7, with D possibly matching TRBD1 (6 bases). Looked up from germline, CDR1 is MNHEY and CDR2 is SVGEGT. This CDR3 is built from 13 residues. Deletions cut 5 bases from V and 1 base from J, with 9 bases between.

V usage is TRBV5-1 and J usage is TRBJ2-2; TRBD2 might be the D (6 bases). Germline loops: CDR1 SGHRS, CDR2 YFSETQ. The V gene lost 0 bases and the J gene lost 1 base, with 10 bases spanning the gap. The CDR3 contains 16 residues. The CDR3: CASSLAHGRNTGELFF. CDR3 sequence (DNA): TGCGCCAGCAGCTTGGCCCACGGGAGGAACACCGGGGAGCTGTTTTTT. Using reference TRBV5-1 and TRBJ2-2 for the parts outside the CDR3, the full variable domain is KAGVTQTPRYLIKTRGQQVTLSCSPISGHRSVSWYQQTPGQGLQFLFEYFSETQRNKGNFPGRFSGRQFSNSRSEMNVSTLELGDSALYLCASSLAHGRNTGELFFGEGSRLTVL.

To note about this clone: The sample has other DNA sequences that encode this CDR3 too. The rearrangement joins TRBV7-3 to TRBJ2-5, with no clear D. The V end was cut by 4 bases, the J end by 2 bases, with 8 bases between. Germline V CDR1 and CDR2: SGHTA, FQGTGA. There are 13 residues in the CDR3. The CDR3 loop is CASSSRVQETQYF. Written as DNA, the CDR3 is TGTGCCAGCAGCTCCCGGGTTCAAGAGACCCAGTACTTC.

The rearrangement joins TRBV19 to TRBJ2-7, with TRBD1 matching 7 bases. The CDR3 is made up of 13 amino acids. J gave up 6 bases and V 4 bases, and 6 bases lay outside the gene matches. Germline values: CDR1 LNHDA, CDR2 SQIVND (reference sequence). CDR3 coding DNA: TGTGCCAGTAGTACTAGACAGGGTAGCGAGCAGTACTTC. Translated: CASSTRQGSEQYF.

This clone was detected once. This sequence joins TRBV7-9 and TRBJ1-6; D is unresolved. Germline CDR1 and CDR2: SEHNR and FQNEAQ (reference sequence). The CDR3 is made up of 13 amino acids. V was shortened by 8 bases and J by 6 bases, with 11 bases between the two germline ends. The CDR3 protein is CASGLSSNSPLHF. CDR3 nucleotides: TGTGCCAGCGGCCTCTCTTCTAATTCACCCCTCCACTTT.

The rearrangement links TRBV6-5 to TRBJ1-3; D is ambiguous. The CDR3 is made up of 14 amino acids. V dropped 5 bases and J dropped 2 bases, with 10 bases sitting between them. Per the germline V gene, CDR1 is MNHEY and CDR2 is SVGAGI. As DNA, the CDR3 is TGTGCCAGCAGTCCTCGGGTAACTGGAAACACCATATATTTT. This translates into CASSPRVTGNTIYF.

CDR3 region: CASSLGHVGEQYF. The CDR3 coding sequence is TGTGCCAGCAGCTTGGGACACGTTGGCGAGCAGTACTTC. V usage is TRBV11-3 and J usage is TRBJ2-7; D possibly corresponds to TRBD1 (6 bases). V was trimmed by 3 bases and J by 6 bases, leaving 12 bases between them. The CDR3 is 13 amino acids. Germline V lookup: CDR1 SGHNT, CDR2 YENEEA.

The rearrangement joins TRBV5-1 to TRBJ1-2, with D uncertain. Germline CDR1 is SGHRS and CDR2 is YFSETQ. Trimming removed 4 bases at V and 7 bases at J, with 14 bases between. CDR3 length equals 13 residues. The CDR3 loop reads CASSPDPTRGYTF. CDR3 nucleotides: TGCGCCAGCAGCCCCGATCCGACACGTGGCTACACCTTC. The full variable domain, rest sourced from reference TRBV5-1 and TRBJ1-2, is KAGVTQTPRYLIKTRGQQVTLSCSPISGHRSVSWYQQTPGQGLQFLFEYFSETQRNKGNFPGRFSGRQFSNSRSEMNVSTLELGDSALYLCASSPDPTRGYTFGSGTRLTVV.

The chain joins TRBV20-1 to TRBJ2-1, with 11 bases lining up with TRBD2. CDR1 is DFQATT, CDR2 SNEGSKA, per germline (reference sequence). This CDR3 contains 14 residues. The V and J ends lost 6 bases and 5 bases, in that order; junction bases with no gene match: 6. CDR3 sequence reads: CSASSGGVNNEQFF. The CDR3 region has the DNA TGCAGTGCGAGTAGCGGGGGGGTGAACAATGAGCAGTTCTTC.

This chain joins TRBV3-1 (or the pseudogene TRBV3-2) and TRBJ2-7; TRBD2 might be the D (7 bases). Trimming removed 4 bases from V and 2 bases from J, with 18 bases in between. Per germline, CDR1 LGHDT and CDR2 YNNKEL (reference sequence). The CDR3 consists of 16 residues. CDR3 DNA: TGTGCCAGCAGCCGACGTGGCGGGGGCCTGACCTACGAGCAGTACTTC. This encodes CASSRRGGGLTYEQYF.

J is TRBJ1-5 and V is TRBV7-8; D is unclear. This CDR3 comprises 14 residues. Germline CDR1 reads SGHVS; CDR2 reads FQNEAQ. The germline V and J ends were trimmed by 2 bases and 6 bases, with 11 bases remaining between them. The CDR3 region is CASSLRGSGQPQHF. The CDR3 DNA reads TGTGCCAGCAGCTTAAGAGGTTCTGGTCAGCCCCAGCATTTT. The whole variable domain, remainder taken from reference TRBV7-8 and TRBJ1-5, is GAGVSQSPRYKVAKRGQDVALRCDPISGHVSLFWYQQALGQGPEFLTYFQNEAQLDKSGLPSDRFFAERPEGSVSTLKIQRTQQEDSAVYLCASSLRGSGQPQHFGDGTRLSIL.

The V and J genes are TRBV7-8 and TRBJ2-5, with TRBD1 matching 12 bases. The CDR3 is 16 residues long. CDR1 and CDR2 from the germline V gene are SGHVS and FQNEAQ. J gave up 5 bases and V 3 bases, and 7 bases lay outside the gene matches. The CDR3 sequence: CASSFPGTGGAETQYF. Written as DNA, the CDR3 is TGTGCCAGCAGCTTTCCCGGGACAGGGGGCGCGGAGACCCAGTACTTC.

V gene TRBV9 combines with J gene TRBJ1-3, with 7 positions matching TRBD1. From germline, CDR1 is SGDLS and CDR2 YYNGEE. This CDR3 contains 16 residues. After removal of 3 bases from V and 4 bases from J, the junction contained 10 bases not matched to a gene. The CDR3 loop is CASSGQGTVSGNTIYF. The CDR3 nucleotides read TGTGCCAGCAGCGGACAGGGTACGGTTTCGGGAAACACCATATATTTT.

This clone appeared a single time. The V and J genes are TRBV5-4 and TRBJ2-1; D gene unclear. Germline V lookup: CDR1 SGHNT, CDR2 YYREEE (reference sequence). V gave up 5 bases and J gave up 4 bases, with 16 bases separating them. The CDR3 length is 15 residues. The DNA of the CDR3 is TGTGCCAGCAGGCTTGGCGGCGCCGGGTACAATGAGCAGTTCTTC. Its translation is CASRLGGAGYNEQFF.

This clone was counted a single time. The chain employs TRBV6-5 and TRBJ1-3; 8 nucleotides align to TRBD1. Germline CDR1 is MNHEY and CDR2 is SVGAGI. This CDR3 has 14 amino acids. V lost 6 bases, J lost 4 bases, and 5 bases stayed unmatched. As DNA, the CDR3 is TGTGCCAGCAGCCGACAGGGGACGGGAAACACCATATATTTT. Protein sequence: CASSRQGTGNTIYF.

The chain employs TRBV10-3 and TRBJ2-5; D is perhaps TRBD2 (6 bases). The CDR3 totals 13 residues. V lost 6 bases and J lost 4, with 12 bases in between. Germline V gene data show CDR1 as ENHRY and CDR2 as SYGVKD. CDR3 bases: TGTGCCATCAGCATTCAGGGAGGAGAGACCCAGTACTTC. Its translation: CAISIQGGETQYF.

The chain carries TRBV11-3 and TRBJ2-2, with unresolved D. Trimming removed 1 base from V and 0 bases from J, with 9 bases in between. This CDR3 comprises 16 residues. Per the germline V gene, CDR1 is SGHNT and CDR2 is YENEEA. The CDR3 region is CASSLGVAANTGELFF. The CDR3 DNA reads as TGTGCCAGCAGCTTAGGGGTAGCCGCGAACACCGGGGAGCTGTTTTTT.

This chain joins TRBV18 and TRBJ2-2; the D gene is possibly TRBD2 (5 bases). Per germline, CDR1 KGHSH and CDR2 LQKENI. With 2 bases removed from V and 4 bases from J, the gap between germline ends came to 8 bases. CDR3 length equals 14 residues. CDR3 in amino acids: CASSPYGVTGELFF. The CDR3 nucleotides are TGTGCCAGCTCACCATACGGGGTCACCGGGGAGCTGTTTTTT.

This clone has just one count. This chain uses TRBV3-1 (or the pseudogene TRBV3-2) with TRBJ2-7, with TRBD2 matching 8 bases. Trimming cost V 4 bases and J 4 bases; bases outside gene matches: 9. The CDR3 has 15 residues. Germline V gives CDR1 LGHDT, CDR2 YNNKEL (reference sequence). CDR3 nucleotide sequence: TGTGCCAGCAGCCTTACGGGCGGGGGGAGGTACGAGCAGTACTTC. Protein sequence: CASSLTGGGRYEQYF.

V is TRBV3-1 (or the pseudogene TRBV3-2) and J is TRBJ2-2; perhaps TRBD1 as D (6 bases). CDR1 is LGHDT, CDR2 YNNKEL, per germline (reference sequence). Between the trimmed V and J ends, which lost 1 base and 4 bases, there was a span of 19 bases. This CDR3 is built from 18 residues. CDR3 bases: TGTGCCAGCAGCCAAGTGATGATCGGACAGAGTATCACCGGGGAGCTGTTTTTT. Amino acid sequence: CASSQVMIGQSITGELFF.

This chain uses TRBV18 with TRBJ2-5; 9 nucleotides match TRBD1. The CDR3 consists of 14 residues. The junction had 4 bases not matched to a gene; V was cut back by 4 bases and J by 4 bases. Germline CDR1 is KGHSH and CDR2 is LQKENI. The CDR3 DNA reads TGTGCCAGCTCACTACACAGGGGGCGAGAGACCCAGTACTTC. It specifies CASSLHRGRETQYF.

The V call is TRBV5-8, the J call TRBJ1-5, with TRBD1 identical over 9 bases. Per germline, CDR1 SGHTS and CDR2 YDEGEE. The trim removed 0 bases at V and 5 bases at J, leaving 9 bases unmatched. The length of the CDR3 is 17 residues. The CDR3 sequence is CASSLATRTGADQPQHF. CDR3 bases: TGTGCCAGCAGCTTGGCCACGAGGACAGGGGCTGATCAGCCCCAGCATTTT. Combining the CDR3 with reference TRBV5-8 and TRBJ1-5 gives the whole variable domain EAGVTQSPTHLIKTRGQQATLRCSPISGHTSVYWYQQALGLGLQFLLWYDEGEERNRGNFPPRFSGRQFPNYSSELNVNALELEDSALYLCASSLATRTGADQPQHFGDGTRLSIL.

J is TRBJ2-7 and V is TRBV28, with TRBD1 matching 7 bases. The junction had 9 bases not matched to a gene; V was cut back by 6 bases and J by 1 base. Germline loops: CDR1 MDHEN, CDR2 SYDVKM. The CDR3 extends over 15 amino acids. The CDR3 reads CASSPDRDYSYEQYF. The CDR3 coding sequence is TGTGCCAGCAGCCCAGACAGGGATTATTCCTACGAGCAGTACTTC. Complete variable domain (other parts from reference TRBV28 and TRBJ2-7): DVKVTQSSRYLVKRTGEKVFLECVQDMDHENMFWYRQDPGLGLRLIYFSYDVKMKEKGDIPEGYSVSREKKERFSLILESASTNQTSMYLCASSPDRDYSYEQYFGPGTRLTVT.

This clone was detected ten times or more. The CDR3 DNA sequence: TGTGCCAGCAGCCCCCTAGGGACTAGCGGGGGGGCCTACGAGCAGTACTTC. Encoded protein: CASSPLGTSGGAYEQYF. V is TRBV4-2 and J is TRBJ2-7, with TRBD2 matching over 16 bases. CDR3 size: 17 residues. Germline V gives CDR1 LGHNA, CDR2 YNFKEQ. Trimming took 4 bases from V and 2 from J; bases not matched to a gene: 5.

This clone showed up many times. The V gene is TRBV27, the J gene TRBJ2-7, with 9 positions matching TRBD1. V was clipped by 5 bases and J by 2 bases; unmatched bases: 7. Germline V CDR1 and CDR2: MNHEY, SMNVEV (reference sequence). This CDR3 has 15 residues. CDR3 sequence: CASSTPGQGTYEQYF. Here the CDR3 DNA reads TGTGCCAGCAGTACCCCGGGACAGGGAACCTACGAGCAGTACTTC.

For the CDR3, the DNA is TGCGCCAGCAGCCACCGGGACAACAACTACGAGCAGTACTTC. Translated: CASSHRDNNYEQYF. The chain joins TRBV4-1 to TRBJ2-7, with D tentatively TRBD1 (6 bases). Trimming cost V 3 bases and J 3 bases, with 12 bases left between them. CDR1 is MGHRA, CDR2 YSYEKL, per germline. The length of the CDR3 is 14 residues.